This T cell receptor (beta chain) was captured by sequencing in a study of radiation and T cells in renal cell carcinoma (TCRdb year 2020). For the study in its entirety: The samples were obtained from a clinical trial, where primary renal cell carcinomas were treated with 15 Gy stereotactic body radiation therapy and then removed by nephrectomy 4 weeks afterward. In total, 50 to 55 samples underwent TCR beta sequencing: some 25 tumors plus 27 peripheral blood samples. A total of 4 million to 5 million unique CDR3 nucleotide sequences, encoding 2.5 million to 3 million unique CDR3 amino acid sequences, were found across all 50 or so samples. General study outcomes and caveats: Changes in the blood repertoire were not tracked past 4 weeks after treatment. Because no pretreatment tumor biopsies were available, whether clonotypes were present in the tumor at baseline could not be determined. The single-armed trial design could not address effects of radiation dose or scheduling on the TCR repertoire. In blood, the top tumor clonotypes increased between baseline and 2 weeks post-radiation and then shrank by 4 weeks, which suggests that tumor-resident clones expanded only transiently.

This specimen's time point label, interpreted: baseline pretreatment blood. The treatment or condition label of this sample denotes: 15 Gy SBRT to primary tumor, nephrectomy 4 weeks later. To follow tumor-enriched clonotypes, peripheral blood was collected serially from radiation-treated patients at baseline and again at 2 weeks and 4 weeks after SBRT. Every patient's renal cell carcinoma showed clear cell pathology. The QIAamp DNA Blood Mini Kit (Qiagen) was used to prepare genomic DNA for TCR sequencing. Only samples passing all quality control checks were included in the analyses. Following the manufacturer's recommendations, the immunoSEQ kit was used to generate TCR beta libraries from genomic DNA. To prepare the libraries, a first multiplex PCR with proprietary primers was run, followed by a second PCR that added unique barcodes, and a bead cleanup was done after each round. Each sample batch included a kit-provided positive control reaction and a negative control reaction. The final libraries were assessed on an Agilent 4200 TapeStation D1000 ScreenTape, pooled by volume, and quantified by qPCR. Sequencing ran on an Illumina NextSeq500 with a MidOutput 150-cycle cartridge, using 156 Read1 and 15 Index1 cycles with kit custom primers. The pooled library was loaded at about 0.98 pM, with a roughly 20% PhiX control spiked in. Regarding the original processing steps: Vendor-processed data were analyzed in R, and a clonotype was defined as all T cells sharing the same CDR3 nucleotide sequence. For clone abundance analyses, frequencies were normalized to the 10,000 most abundant clones in each sample. Before analysis, public T cell clones were removed, and these numbered fewer than six per sample on average. A difference in abundance of at least 32-fold between compartments was used to define tumor-enriched and baseline blood-enriched clonotypes. A beta-binomial differential abundance model was used to identify clonotypes that were expanded or contracted between blood time points. The Baroni-Urbani and Buser coefficient was used to measure tumor-blood repertoire similarity, and groups were compared with two-tailed Wilcoxon tests in R. TCRdb limited this immuneACCESS table to in-frame rearrangements with V and J called. A share of clones is missing; checked studies link under half to unresolved V genes, and the rest is unexplained. The D gene and trimming were derived from the DNA, and the V and J assignments and clone size from that table. The sample records about 130,000 clones, roughly 84% of which are singletons. Together, the top ten hold 9.5% to 15% of the sample.

This clone has just a few counts. Its antigen is still unknown. Base qualities are not recorded, but no much larger clone differs from it by a single base. From its cysteine to its phenylalanine, the CDR3 spans 14 amino acids. The entry retains the CDR3 DNA only, 42 bases that are in frame from base 1. V drops 0 bases and J drops 3 bases, leaving 6 bases in between. Reading the germline V gene gives CDR1 SGDLS and CDR2 YYNGEE. Recombination connected TRBV9 to TRBJ2-2, with the D gene not clear enough to name. Source: blood, taken from a patient whose treatment included radiotherapy and nephrectomy. The clonotype was recovered from a woman aged 50 to 65 with renal cell carcinoma. The CDR3 corresponds to CASSVGGDTGELFF. The base sequence is TGTGCCAGCAGCGTAGGAGGAGACACCGGGGAGCTGTTTTTT. Full variable domain (CDR3 extended with the reference TRBV9 and TRBJ2-2 proteins): DSGVTQTPKHLITATGQRVTLRCSPRSGDLSVYWYQQSLDQGLQFLIQYYNGEERAKGNILERFSAQQFPDLHSELNLSSLELGDSALYFCASSVGGDTGELFFGEGSRLTVL.